The source of this TCR beta chain is a study of follicular helper T cells after annual influenza vaccination. Study-level points and caveats: Productive TCRB sequences came from only about 10-22% of cells.

Assay used: immunoSEQ multiplex PCR; TCRdb lists only in-frame clones, some missing. The sample contains 7,300 or so clones, around four fifths of which appear only once. Noted time point: 2015-2016 season, 7 days after influenza vaccination. V was clipped by 8 bases and J by 6 bases; unmatched bases: 19. There are 16 residues in the CDR3. Per germline, CDR1 MDHEN and CDR2 SYDVKM. This clone has just a few counts. Its antigen is undetermined. Sequenced here: CXCR5+ CD38- circulating T follicular helper cells from blood, sampled 7 days after influenza vaccination. Documented subset: circulating Tfh, non-naive CD4+CXCR5+PD-1+ (ICOS+CD38+ or ICOS-CD38-). The chain combines TRBV28 with TRBJ2-7; 7 bases fit TRBD1. The TCR originated in an adult who received the influenza vaccine. Written as DNA, the CDR3 is TGTGCCAGCGGCCGAACAGGGGTAGCGTCGAACCGCGAGCAGTACTTC. It codes for CASGRTGVASNREQYF.